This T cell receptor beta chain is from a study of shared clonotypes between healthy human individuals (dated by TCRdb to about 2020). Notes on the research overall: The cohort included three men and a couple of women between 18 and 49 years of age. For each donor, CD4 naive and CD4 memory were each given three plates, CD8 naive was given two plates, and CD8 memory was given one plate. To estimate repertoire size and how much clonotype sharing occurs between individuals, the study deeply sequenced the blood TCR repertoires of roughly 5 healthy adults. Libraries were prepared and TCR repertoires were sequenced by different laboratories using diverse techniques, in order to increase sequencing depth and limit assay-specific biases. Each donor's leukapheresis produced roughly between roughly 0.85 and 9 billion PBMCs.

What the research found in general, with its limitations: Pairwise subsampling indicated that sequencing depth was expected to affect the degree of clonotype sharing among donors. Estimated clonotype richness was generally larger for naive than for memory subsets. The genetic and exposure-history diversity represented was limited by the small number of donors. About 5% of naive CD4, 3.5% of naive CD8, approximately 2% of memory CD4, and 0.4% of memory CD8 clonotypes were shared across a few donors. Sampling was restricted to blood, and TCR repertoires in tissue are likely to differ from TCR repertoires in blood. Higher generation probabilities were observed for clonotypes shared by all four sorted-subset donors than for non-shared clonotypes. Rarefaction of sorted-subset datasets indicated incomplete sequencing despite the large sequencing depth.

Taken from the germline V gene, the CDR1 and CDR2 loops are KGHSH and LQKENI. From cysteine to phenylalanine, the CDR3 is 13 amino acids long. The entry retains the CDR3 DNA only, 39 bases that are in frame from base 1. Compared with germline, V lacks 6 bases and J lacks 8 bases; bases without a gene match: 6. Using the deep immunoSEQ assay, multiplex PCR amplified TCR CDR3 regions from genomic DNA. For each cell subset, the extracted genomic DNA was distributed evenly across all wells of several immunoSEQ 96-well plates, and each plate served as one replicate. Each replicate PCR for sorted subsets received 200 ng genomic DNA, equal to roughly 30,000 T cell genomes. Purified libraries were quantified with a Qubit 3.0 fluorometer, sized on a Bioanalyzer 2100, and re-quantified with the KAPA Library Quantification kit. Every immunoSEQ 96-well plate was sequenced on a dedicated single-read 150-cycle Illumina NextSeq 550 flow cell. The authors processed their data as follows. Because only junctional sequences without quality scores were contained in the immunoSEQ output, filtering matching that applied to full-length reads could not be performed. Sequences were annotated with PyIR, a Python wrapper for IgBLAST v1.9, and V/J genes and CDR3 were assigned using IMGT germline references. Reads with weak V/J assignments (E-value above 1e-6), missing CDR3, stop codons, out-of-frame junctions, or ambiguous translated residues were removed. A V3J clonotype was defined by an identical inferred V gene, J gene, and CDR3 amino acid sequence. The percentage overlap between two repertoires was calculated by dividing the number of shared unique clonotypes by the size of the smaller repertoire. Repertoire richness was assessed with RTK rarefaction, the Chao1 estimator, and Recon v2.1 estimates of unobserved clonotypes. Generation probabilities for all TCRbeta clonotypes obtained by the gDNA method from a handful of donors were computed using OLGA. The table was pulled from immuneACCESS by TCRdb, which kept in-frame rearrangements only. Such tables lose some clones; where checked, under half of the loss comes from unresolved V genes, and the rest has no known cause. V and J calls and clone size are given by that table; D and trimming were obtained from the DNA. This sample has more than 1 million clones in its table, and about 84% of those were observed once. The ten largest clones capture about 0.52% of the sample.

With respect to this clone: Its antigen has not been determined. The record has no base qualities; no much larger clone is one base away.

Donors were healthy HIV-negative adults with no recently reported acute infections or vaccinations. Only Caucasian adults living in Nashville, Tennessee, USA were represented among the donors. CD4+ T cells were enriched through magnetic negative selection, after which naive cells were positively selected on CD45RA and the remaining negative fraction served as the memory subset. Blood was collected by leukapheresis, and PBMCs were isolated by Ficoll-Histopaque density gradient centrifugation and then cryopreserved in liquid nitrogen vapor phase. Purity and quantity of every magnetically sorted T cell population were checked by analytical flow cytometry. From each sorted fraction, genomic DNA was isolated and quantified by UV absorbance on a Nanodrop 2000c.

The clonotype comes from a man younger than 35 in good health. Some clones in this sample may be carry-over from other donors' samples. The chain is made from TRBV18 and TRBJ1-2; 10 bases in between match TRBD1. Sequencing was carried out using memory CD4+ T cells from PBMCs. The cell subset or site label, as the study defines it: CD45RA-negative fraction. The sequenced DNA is TGTGCCAGCTCCCGAGGACAGGGGGAAGGCTACACCTTC. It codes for CASSRGQGEGYTF.